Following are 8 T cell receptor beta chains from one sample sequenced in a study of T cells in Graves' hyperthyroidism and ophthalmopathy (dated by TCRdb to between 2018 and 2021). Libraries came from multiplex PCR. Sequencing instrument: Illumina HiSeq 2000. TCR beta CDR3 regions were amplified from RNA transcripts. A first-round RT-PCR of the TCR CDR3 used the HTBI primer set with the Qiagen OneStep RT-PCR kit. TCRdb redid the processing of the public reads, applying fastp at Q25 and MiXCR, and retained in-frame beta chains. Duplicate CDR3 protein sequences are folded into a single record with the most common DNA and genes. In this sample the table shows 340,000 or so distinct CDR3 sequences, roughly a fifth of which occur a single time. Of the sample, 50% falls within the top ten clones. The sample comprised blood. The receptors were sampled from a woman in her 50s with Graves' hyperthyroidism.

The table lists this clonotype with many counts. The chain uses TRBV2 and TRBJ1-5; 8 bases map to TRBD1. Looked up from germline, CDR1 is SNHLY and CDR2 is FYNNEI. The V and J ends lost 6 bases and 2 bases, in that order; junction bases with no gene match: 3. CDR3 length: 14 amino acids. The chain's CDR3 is CASSWGQGNQPQHF. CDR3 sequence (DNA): TGTGCCAGCAGCTGGGGACAGGGCAATCAGCCCCAGCATTTT.

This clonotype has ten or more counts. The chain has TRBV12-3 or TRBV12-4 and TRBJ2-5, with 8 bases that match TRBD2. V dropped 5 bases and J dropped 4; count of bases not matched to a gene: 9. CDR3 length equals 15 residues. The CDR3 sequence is CASSPSGREGETQYF. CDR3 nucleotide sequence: TGTGCCAGCAGTCCCAGCGGGAGAGAAGGAGAGACCCAGTACTTC.

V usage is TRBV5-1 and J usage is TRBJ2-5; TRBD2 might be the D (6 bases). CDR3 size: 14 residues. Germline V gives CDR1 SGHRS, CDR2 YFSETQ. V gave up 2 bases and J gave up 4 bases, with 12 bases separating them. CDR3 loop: CASSLSRRGETQYF. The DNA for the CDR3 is TGCGCCAGCAGCTTATCCCGGAGGGGAGAGACCCAGTACTTC.

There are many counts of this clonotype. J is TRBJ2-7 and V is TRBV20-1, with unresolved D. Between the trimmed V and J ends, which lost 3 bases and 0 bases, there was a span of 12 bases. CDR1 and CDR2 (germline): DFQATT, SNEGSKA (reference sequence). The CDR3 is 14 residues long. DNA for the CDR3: TGCAGTGCTAGGACACAGATTAGCTCCTACGAGCAGTACTTC. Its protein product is CSARTQISSYEQYF.

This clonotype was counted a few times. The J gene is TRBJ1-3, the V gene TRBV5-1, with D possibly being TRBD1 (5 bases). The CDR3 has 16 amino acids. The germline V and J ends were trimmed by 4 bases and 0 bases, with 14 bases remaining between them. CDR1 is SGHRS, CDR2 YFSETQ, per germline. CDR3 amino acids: CASSLDGANSGNTIYF. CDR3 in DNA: TGCGCCAGCAGCCTGGACGGGGCGAACTCTGGAAACACCATATATTTT.

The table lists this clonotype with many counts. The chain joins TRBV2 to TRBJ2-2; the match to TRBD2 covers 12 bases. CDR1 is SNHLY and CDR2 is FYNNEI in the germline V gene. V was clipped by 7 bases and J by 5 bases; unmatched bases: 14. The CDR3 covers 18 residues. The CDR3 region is CASKKGNLAGGRTGELFF. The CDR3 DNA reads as TGTGCCAGCAAGAAGGGGAACCTAGCGGGAGGGCGGACCGGGGAGCTGTTTTTT.

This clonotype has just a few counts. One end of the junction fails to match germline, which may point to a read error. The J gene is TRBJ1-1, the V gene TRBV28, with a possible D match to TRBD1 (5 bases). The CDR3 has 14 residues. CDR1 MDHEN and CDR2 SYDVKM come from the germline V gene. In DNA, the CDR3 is TGTGCCAGCAGTCCCCCCGACAGACCCACTGAAACTTTCTTT. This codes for CASSPPDRPTETFF.

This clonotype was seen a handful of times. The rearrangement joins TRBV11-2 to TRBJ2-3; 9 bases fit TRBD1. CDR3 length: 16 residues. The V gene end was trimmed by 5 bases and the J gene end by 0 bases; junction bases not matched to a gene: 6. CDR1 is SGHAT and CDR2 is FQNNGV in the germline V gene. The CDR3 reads CASSPRTGASTDTQYF. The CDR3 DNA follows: TGTGCCAGCAGCCCCCGGACAGGGGCCAGCACAGATACGCAGTATTTT.